This TCR beta chain stems from a study of cytomegalovirus exposure and HLA in healthy donors. V lost 3 bases and J 4 bases, leaving 10 bases between the germline ends. The CDR3 totals 14 residues. Germline V gene data show CDR1 as MNHNS and CDR2 as SASEGT. Study results and limitations: The HLA-A and HLA-B alleles of most subjects were reportedly predicted accurately from TCR beta sequences.

This clone was recorded a few times. Its specificity is not known. The PCR had 60 Vbeta and 13 Jbeta primers. The table came from immunoSEQ multiplex PCR; TCRdb's copy has only in-frame clones and leaves some out. In the table there are around 65,000 clones, around four fifths of which are singletons. This clonotype was obtained from a girl aged 10 to 17 in good health and CMV-seropositive. The chain carries TRBV6-1 and TRBJ1-5; D gene uncertain. Material: PBMCs. CDR3 coding DNA: TGTGCCAGCAGTGACGGCAGGTTAAATCAGCCCCAGCATTTT. This encodes CASSDGRLNQPQHF.